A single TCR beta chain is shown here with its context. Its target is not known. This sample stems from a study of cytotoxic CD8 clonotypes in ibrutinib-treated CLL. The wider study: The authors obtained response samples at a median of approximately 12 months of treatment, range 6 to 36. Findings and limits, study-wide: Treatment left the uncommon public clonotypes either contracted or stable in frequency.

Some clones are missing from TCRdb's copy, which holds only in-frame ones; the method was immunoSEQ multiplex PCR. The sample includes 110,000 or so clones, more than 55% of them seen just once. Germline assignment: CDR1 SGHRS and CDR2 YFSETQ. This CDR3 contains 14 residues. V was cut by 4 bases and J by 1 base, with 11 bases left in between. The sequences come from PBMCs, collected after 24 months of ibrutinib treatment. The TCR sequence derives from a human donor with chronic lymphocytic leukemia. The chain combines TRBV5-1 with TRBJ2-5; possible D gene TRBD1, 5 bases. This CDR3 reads CASSATVTQETQYF. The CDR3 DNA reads TGCGCCAGCAGCGCGACAGTAACCCAAGAGACCCAGTACTTC. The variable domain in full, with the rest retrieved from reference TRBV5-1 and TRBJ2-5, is KAGVTQTPRYLIKTRGQQVTLSCSPISGHRSVSWYQQTPGQGLQFLFEYFSETQRNKGNFPGRFSGRQFSNSRSEMNVSTLELGDSALYLCASSATVTQETQYFGPGTRLLVL.